This TCR beta chain comes out of a study of T cells in localized non-small cell lung cancer. The V end was cut by 2 bases, the J end by 4 bases, with 8 bases between. Germline CDR1 is SNHLY and CDR2 is FYNNEI. The CDR3 contains 14 residues. Of note for this clone: The antigen remains unidentified.

Profiling relied on immunoSEQ multiplex PCR, and the TCRdb table lists in-frame clones only, not all of them. This table holds fewer than 50,000 clones, 75% to 90% found once. Study-wide findings and caveats: Greater T cell density in blood accompanied longer overall survival.

V and J are TRBV2 and TRBJ2-2; D call uncertain. This material consisted of peripheral blood mononuclear cells, taken before any cancer treatment. The sequence was obtained from a male donor aged 60 or over with stage II lung adenocarcinoma. CDR3 nucleotide sequence: TGTGCCAGCAGTGAACGGCAGATCACCGGGGAGCTGTTTTTT. It codes for CASSERQITGELFF. The full variable domain, its missing parts supplied by reference TRBV2 and TRBJ2-2, is EPEVTQTPSHQVTQMGQEVILRCVPISNHLYFYWYRQILGQKVEFLVSFYNNEISEKSEIFDDQFSVERPDGSNFTLKIRSTKLEDSAMYFCASSERQITGELFFGEGSRLTVL.